This T cell receptor (beta chain) was recorded in a study of OX40 agonist ivuxolimab in advanced cancers. Study context: Earlier anti-PD-1, anti-PD-L1 or anti-CTLA-4 therapy was permitted; 30% to 50% had received some.

Using immunoSEQ multiplex PCR, the repertoire was profiled, and TCRdb retains in-frame clones only, with some absent. The table lists tens of thousands of clones, about 88% of them singletons. The input for sequencing was CD4+ or CD8+ T cells sorted from blood, taken in a trial of the OX40 agonist ivuxolimab. The TCR comes from an adult with an advanced solid tumor such as melanoma, head and neck, liver or kidney cancer.

CDR3 region: CASSYLLPTGREKLFF. CDR3 nucleotides: TGTGCCAGCAGTTACCTACTCCCGACAGGGCGAGAAAAACTGTTTTTT. The chain combines TRBV6-5 with TRBJ1-4; 7 bases are a match to TRBD1. CDR3 size: 16 residues. The germline V gene encodes CDR1 MNHEY and CDR2 SVGAGI. With 2 bases clipped from V and 8 bases from J, the junction kept 11 bases outside the gene matches.